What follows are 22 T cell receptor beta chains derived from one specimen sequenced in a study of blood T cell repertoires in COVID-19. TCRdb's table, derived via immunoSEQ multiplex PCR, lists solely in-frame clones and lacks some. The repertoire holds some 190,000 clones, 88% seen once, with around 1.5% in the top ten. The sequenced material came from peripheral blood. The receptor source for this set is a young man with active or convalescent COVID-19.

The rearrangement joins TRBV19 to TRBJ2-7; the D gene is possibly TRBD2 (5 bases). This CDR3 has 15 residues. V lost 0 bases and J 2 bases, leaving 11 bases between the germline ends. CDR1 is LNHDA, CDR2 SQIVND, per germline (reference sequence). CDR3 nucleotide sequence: TGTGCCAGTAGTATAGATCTATTGAGGGCCTACGAGCAGTACTTC. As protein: CASSIDLLRAYEQYF.

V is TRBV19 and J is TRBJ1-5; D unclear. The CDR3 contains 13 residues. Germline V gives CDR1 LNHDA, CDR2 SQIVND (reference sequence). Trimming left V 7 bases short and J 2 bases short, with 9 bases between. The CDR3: CASNVPGNQPQHF. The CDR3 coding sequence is TGTGCCAGTAACGTTCCGGGCAATCAGCCCCAGCATTTT.

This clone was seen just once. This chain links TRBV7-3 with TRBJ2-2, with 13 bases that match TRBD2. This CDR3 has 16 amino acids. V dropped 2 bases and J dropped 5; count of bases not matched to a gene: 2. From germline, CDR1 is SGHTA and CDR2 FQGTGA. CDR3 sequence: CASSLGLAGVTGELFF. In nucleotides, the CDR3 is TGTGCCAGCAGCTTAGGACTAGCGGGGGTTACCGGGGAGCTGTTTTTT.

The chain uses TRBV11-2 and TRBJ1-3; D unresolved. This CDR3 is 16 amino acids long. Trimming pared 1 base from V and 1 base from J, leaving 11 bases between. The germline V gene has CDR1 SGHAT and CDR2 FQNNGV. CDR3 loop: CASSLGSVWSGNTIYF. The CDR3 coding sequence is TGTGCCAGCAGCTTAGGATCGGTATGGTCTGGAAACACCATATATTTT.

The chain's CDR3 is CASSFGQASSGNTIYF. In DNA, the CDR3 is TGTGCCAGCAGTTTCGGACAGGCGAGCTCTGGAAACACCATATATTTT. The chain is built from TRBV6-5 and TRBJ1-3, with 7 bases lining up with TRBD1. Germline lookup yields CDR1 MNHEY and CDR2 SVGAGI. This CDR3 is built from 16 residues. The junction had 6 bases not matched to a gene; V was cut back by 4 bases and J by 0 bases.

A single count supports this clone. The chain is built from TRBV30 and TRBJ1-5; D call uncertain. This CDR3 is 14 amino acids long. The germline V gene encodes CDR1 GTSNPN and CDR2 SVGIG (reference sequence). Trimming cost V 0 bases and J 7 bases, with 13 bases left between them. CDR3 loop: CAWSVGGSVQPQHF. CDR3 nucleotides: TGTGCCTGGAGTGTAGGCGGGAGTGTGCAGCCCCAGCATTTT.

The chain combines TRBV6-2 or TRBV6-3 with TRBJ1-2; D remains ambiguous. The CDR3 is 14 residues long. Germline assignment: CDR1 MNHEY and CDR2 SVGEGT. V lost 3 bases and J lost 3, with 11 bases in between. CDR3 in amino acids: CASSYEWQDYGYTF. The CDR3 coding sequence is TGTGCCAGCAGTTATGAGTGGCAGGACTATGGCTACACCTTC.

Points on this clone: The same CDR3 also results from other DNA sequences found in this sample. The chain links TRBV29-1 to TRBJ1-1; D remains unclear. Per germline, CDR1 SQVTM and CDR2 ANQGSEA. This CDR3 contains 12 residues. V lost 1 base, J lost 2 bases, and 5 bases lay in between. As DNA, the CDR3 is TGCAGCGTTGAAGGCGGTAACACTGAAGCTTTCTTT. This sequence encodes CSVEGGNTEAFF. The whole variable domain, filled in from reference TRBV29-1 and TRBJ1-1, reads SAVISQKPSRDICQRGTSLTIQCQVDSQVTMMFWYRQQPGQSLTLIATANQGSEATYESGFVIDKFPISRPNLTFSTLTVSNMSPEDSSIYLCSVEGGNTEAFFGQGTRLTVV.

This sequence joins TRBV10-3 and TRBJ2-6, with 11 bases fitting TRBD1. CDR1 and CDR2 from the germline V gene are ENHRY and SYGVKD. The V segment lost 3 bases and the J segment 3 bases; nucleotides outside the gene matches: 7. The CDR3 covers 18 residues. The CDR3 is CAISDPGQGVLGANVLTF. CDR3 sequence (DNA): TGTGCCATCAGTGACCCGGGACAGGGGGTACTTGGGGCCAACGTCCTGACTTTC.

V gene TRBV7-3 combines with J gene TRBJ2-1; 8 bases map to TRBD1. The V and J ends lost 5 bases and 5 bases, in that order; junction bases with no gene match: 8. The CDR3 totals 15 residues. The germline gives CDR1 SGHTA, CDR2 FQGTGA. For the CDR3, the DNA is TGTGCCAGCAGCCCTCGACAGGGGTCCCACAATGAGCAGTTCTTC. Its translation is CASSPRQGSHNEQFF.

The DNA for the CDR3 is TGTGCCAGCAGTCGCCAGACAGGGGTAGAAGCTTTCTTT. Translating gives CASSRQTGVEAFF. The rearrangement links TRBV12-3 or TRBV12-4 to TRBJ1-1; TRBD1 agrees at 8 bases. V trimming: 5 bases; J trimming: 8 bases; junction bases outside the gene matches: 7. This CDR3 region has 13 residues.

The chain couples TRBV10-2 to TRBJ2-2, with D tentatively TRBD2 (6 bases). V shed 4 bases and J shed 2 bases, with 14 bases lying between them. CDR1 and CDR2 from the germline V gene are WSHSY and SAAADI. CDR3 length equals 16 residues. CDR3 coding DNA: TGCGCCAGCAGTGGACGACTAGGAACAAACACCGGGGAGCTGTTTTTT. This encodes CASSGRLGTNTGELFF.

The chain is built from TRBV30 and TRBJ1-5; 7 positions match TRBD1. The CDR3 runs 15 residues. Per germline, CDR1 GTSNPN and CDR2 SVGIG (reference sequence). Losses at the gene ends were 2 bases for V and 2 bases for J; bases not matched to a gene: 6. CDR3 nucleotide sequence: TGTGCCTGGAGTCGGGGTGGACAGGGCAATCAGCCCCAGCATTTT. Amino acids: CAWSRGGQGNQPQHF.

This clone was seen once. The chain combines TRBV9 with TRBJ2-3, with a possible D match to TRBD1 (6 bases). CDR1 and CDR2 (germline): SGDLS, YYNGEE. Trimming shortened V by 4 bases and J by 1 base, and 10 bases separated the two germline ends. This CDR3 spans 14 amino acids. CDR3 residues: CASSRRTGTDTQYF. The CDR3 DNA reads TGTGCCAGCAGCCGTAGGACAGGCACAGATACGCAGTATTTT.

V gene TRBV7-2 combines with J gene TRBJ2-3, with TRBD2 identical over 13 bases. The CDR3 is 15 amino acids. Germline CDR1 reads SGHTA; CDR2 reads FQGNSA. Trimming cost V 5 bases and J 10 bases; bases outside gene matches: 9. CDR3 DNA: TGTGCCAGCAGCCCTGGGACTAGCGGGGCCCGCGCGCAGTATTTT. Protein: CASSPGTSGARAQYF. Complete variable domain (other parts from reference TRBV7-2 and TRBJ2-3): GAGVSQSPSNKVTEKGKDVELRCDPISGHTALYWYRQSLGQGLEFLIYFQGNSAPDKSGLPSDRFSAERTGGSVSTLTIQRTQQEDSAVYLCASSPGTSGARAQYFGPGTRLTVL.

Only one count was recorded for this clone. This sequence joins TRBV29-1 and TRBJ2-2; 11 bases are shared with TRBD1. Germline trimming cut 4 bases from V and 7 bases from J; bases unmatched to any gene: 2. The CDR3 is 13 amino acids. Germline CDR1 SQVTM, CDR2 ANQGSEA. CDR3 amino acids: CSVGTGGDGELFF. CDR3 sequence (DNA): TGCAGCGTTGGGACAGGGGGCGACGGGGAGCTGTTTTTT.

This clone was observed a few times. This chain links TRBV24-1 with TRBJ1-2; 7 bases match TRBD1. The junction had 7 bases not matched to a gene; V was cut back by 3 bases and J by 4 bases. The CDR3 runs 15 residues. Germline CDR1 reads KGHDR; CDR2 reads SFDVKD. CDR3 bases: TGTGCCACCAGTGATCCCCAGACAGGGATCTATGGCTACACCTTC. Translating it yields CATSDPQTGIYGYTF.

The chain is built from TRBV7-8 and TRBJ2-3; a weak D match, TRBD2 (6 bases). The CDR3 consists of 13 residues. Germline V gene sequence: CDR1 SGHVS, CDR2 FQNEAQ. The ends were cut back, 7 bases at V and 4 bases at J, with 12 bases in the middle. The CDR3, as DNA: TGTGCCAGCACATCCCCGGGGGCAGATACGCAGTATTTT. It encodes CASTSPGADTQYF.

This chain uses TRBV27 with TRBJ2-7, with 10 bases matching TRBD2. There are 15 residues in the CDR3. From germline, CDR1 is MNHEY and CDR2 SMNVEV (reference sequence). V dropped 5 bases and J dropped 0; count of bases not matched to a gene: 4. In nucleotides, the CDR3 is TGTGCCAGCAGTGCTAGCGGGGGCCGCTCCTACGAGCAGTACTTC. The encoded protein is CASSASGGRSYEQYF.

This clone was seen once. Here the CDR3 DNA reads TGTGCCAGCAGATTACGGGAGGTCGGGGAGACCCAGTACTTC. The encoded protein is CASRLREVGETQYF. The chain combines TRBV6-6 with TRBJ2-5; 7 bases align to TRBD2. V gave up 6 bases and J gave up 5 bases; unmatched junction bases: 9. The length of the CDR3 is 14 residues. CDR1 and CDR2 (germline): MNHNY, SVGAGI (reference sequence).

CDR3 in DNA: TGTGCCAGCTCCCCCCAACAGGGGGAGGACACTGAAGCTTTCTTT. Its translation: CASSPQQGEDTEAFF. The genes are TRBV18 and TRBJ1-1; 8 bases fit TRBD1. The ends lost 6 bases at V and 3 bases at J; junction bases unmatched: 9. The CDR3 runs 15 residues. Per germline, CDR1 KGHSH and CDR2 LQKENI.

The CDR3 DNA reads TGTGCCAGCAGTGAGTGGCAGGGGCCCGGCGAGCAGTACTTC. This gives the protein CASSEWQGPGEQYF. The chain employs TRBV6-4 and TRBJ2-7; D is possibly TRBD1 (6 bases). In germline, CDR1 is MRHNA, CDR2 SNTAGT. The CDR3 has 14 amino acids. V was trimmed by 3 bases and J by 6 bases, leaving 15 bases between them.